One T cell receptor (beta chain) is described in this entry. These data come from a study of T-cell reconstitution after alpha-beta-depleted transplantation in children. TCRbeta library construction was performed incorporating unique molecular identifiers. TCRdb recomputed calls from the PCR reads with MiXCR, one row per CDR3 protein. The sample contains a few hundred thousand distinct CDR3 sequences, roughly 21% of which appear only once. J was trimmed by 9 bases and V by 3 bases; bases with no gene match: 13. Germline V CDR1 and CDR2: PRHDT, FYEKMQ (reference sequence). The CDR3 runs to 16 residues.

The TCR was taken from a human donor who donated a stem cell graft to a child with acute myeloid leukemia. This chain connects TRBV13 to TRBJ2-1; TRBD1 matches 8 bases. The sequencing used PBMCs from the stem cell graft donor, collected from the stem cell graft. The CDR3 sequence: CASSFSSQGAYGEQFF. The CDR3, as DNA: TGTGCCAGCAGCTTTAGCTCGCAGGGGGCGTATGGTGAGCAGTTCTTC.